This record looks at one T cell receptor (beta chain) sequence and its context. It lacks a known antigen. It has no much larger one-base neighbor in the sample; base qualities were not kept. The sample belongs to a study of cytomegalovirus exposure and HLA in healthy donors (dated by TCRdb to 2015 to 2018). Study-level background: The 666 repertoires of the first cohort and the approximately 110 validation repertoires were produced on the same platform, according to a later analysis. The study aimed to test whether signatures of past pathogen exposure could be identified by cataloging public T cell receptors. A separate validation cohort of about 110 different subjects was used in addition to the approximately 700-subject first cohort. To predict cytomegalovirus infection status, the study combined high-throughput TCR immunosequencing, statistical association of individual TCRs with disease status, and machine learning. Study-wide findings and limitations: The validation cohort had no HLA typing available for a later analysis, so co-occurrence within that cohort was assessed over all 130 or so repertoires. Cytomegalovirus status was reported to be diagnosed by the classifier with high specificity and sensitivity in both the original and validation cohorts. The study listed 164 TCR beta chains as associated with cytomegalovirus. Across donors, most TCR sequences were observed very rarely, whereas some public TCRs were present in many individuals. In vitro tests confirmed that a few of the cytomegalovirus-associated TCR beta chains recognize cytomegalovirus antigens. The authors suggested that the approach could potentially be extended to other disease states and immunological phenotypes. Of the cluster scores, 90% to 95% were above 0 in a later analysis, which found that TCRs clustered in the first cohort also tended to co-occur in the roughly 130 validation repertoires.

Separate from the approximately 690-subject first cohort, the validation cohort of 120 subjects was the group to which the donors belonged. The method behind the library was the immunoSEQ multiplex PCR assay. On the authors' methods: A statistical classification framework was built to diagnose cytomegalovirus status from the catalog of TCR beta chain sequences. TCRdb holds this immuneACCESS table with in-frame rearrangements only. Some clones are missing; in checked studies, unresolved V genes explain under half, and the rest has no known cause. The V and J calls and clone size are taken from that table; D and trimming were inferred from the DNA. A total of about 76,000 clones appear in this sample, around 94% of them only once. The top ten clonotypes cover about 0.6% of the sample. The sequenced sample consisted of PBMCs. This receptor was taken from a woman aged 18-35 years in good health and CMV-seronegative.

The CDR3 protein is CASSLGGGGDTQYF. The DNA is as follows: TGTGCCAGCAGTTTAGGAGGGGGCGGGGATACGCAGTATTTT. Here the chain combines TRBV6-5 and TRBJ2-3; the D gene is perhaps TRBD1, on 7 matching bases. A distance of 14 bases separates the germline ends of V and J, which lose 4 bases and 6 bases respectively. The CDR3 runs 14 amino acids, cysteine and phenylalanine included. The DNA shown is the 42-base CDR3, in frame from base 1. Per the germline V gene, MNHEY is the CDR1 and SVGAGI is the CDR2.